The 12 T cell receptor beta chains reported below all come from one sample, sequenced in a study of T cells after yellow fever vaccination. TCRdb redid the calling of the 5' RACE reads with MiXCR, one entry per CDR3 protein. The sample holds some 54,000 distinct CDR3 sequences, 6% to 8.5% seen once. The source material was CD8+ T cells not binding an NS4B(214-222) dextramer, sorted from PBMCs, sampled 35 to 50 days after the first yellow fever vaccination. Source of these receptors: a man aged 18 to 30 who received the YFV17D yellow fever vaccine.

As to this clonotype: At one end the junction does not follow the germline gene, possibly because of a read error. The V call is TRBV20-1, the J call TRBJ2-7, with TRBD2 matching 8 bases. This CDR3 region has 16 residues. Looked up from germline, CDR1 is DFQATT and CDR2 is SNEGSKA (reference sequence). This CDR3 is CCARREGTLTSYEQYF. Here the CDR3 DNA reads TGCTGTGCTAGACGGGAGGGAACTCTGACCTCCTACGAGCAGTACTTC.

This clonotype appeared a few times. The CDR3 nucleotides are TGCGCCAGCAGCCAAGCTGGGACAGAGACCCAGTACTTC. It codes for CASSQAGTETQYF. V is TRBV4-1 and J is TRBJ2-5; D may correspond to TRBD1 or TRBD2 (5 bases each). V gave up 1 base and J gave up 4 bases, with 7 bases separating them. CDR3 size: 13 residues. From germline, CDR1 is MGHRA and CDR2 YSYEKL.

In this sample, this clonotype turned up many times. The CDR3 is CASSYSFQSGANVLTF. The CDR3 DNA reads as TGTGCCAGCAGTTACTCTTTTCAGTCTGGGGCCAACGTCCTGACTTTC. This sequence joins TRBV6-5 and TRBJ2-6; unclear D gene. The CDR3 covers 16 residues. The V end lost 0 bases, the J end lost 1 base, and 7 bases lay between the germline ends. CDR1 and CDR2 (germline): MNHEY, SVGAGI.

This clonotype has just a few counts. This chain connects TRBV5-4 to TRBJ1-1; 9 positions agree with TRBD1. This CDR3 spans 14 amino acids. The V and J ends lost 5 bases and 7 bases, in that order; junction bases with no gene match: 9. The germline V gene has CDR1 SGHNT and CDR2 YYREEE (reference sequence). The CDR3 loop is CASSSGTGTLEAFF. Written as DNA, the CDR3 is TGTGCCAGCAGTTCCGGGACAGGGACCCTTGAAGCTTTCTTT.

The chain joins TRBV11-2 to TRBJ2-7; possibly TRBD1 or TRBD2 for D (5 bases each). Germline lookup yields CDR1 SGHAT and CDR2 FQNNGV. Between the trimmed V and J ends, which lost 5 bases and 7 bases, there was a span of 15 bases. This CDR3 contains 13 residues. The CDR3 DNA reads TGTGCCAGCAGCGGGGACGCCTTAAGGGAGCAGTACGTC. It specifies CASSGDALREQYV.

This clonotype showed up many times. V is TRBV28 and J is TRBJ1-4, with D perhaps matching TRBD1 (6 bases). Germline CDR1 is MDHEN and CDR2 is SYDVKM. V lost 4 bases and J 7 bases, leaving 19 bases between the germline ends. This CDR3 has 16 amino acids. CDR3 nucleotide sequence: TGTGCCAGCAGTTCCCCCCGGAGGGGGGGCCCTGAAAAACTGTTTTTT. It specifies CASSSPRRGGPEKLFF.

The sample holds a few counts of this clonotype. The chain recombines TRBV2 with TRBJ1-1; no definite D call. The CDR3 covers 13 residues. In germline, CDR1 is SNHLY, CDR2 FYNNEI. V was pared by 11 bases and J by 0 bases, with 13 bases between. CDR3 DNA: TGTGCCCCTCAGCGGTTCATGAACACTGAAGCTTTCTTT. Its protein is CAPQRFMNTEAFF.

The gene calls are TRBV29-1 and TRBJ1-1; D perhaps matches TRBD1 (6 bases). V lost 4 bases, J lost 6 bases, and 12 bases lay in between. The CDR3 spans 12 residues. Germline loops: CDR1 SQVTM, CDR2 ANQGSEA. The CDR3 reads CSVGKGGSEAFF. The CDR3 DNA follows: TGCAGCGTTGGAAAGGGGGGCTCTGAAGCTTTCTTT. Based on the CDR3 plus reference TRBV29-1 and TRBJ1-1, the full variable domain is SAVISQKPSRDICQRGTSLTIQCQVDSQVTMMFWYRQQPGQSLTLIATANQGSEATYESGFVIDKFPISRPNLTFSTLTVSNMSPEDSSIYLCSVGKGGSEAFFGQGTRLTVV.

This rearrangement joins TRBV12-3 or TRBV12-4 to TRBJ2-1; 9 bases are shared with TRBD2. After removal of 3 bases from V and 4 bases from J, the junction contained 1 base not matched to a gene. This CDR3 contains 14 residues. The CDR3 region is CASSFLAGYNEQFF. In DNA form, the CDR3 reads TGTGCCAGCAGTTTCCTAGCGGGGTACAATGAGCAGTTCTTC.

This clonotype was seen a handful of times. This rearrangement joins TRBV6-2 or TRBV6-3 to TRBJ1-5, with no clear D. The CDR3 is made up of 16 amino acids. The germline V gene encodes CDR1 MNHEY and CDR2 SVGEGT. Trimming removed 2 bases from V and 5 bases from J, with 16 bases in between. CDR3 sequence: CASSYTTGLSYQPQHF. In DNA form, the CDR3 reads TGTGCCAGCAGTTACACTACTGGACTGAGTTATCAGCCCCAGCATTTT.

This clonotype was counted between two and nine times. The CDR3 DNA reads TGTGCCAGCGTCCACGGGGGGGGCTATGAGCAGTTCTTC. As protein: CASVHGGGYEQFF. J is TRBJ2-1 and V is TRBV7-9, with 8 bases matching TRBD2. This CDR3 has 13 amino acids. Trimming at V came to 8 bases and at J to 8 bases, leaving 8 bases not matched to a gene. CDR1 is SEHNR, CDR2 FQNEAQ, per germline (reference sequence). Together with reference TRBV7-9 and TRBJ2-1, the CDR3 gives the full variable domain: DTGVSQNPRHKITKRGQNVTFRCDPISEHNRLYWYRQTLGQGPEFLTYFQNEAQLEKSRLLSDRFSAERPKGSFSTLEIQRTEQGDSAMYLCASVHGGGYEQFFGPGTRLTVL.

This clonotype was seen a few times. The rearrangement links TRBV20-1 to TRBJ1-1; a possible D gene is TRBD1 (5 bases). CDR1 is DFQATT, CDR2 SNEGSKA, per germline (reference sequence). The CDR3 is 9 amino acids. The CDR3 protein is CIPQGEAFF. CDR3 DNA: TGCATACCTCAGGGTGAAGCTTTCTTT.